Listed below are T cell receptor beta chains from one sample, sequenced in a study of spatial heterogeneity in lung cancer. TCRdb independently ran MiXCR on the 5' RACE reads; one entry per CDR3 protein. The top ten clones hold under 8% of a sample with just over 75,000 distinct CDR3 sequences, about 7.8% of them seen once. This sample comprised PBMCs, obtained at surgery. The receptors stem from a male donor with early-stage non-small cell lung cancer. Each CDR3 is given with its conserved first and last residue. The D gene is left open where the match is weak. Expanded clones are given a class, and other clones once, few, many or no size at all.

d_call j_call v_call clone_size cdr3_nt cdr3_aa
. TRBJ1-3 TRBV3-1 few TGTGCCAGCAGCCAAGTTGTAGGAAACACCATATATTTT CASSQVVGNTIYF
TRBD2 TRBJ2-5 TRBV12-5 few TGTGCTAGTGGTTCGGGACTAGCGGCAAGACAGACCCAGTACTTC CASGSGLAARQTQYF
. TRBJ2-5 TRBV5-1 few TGCGCCAGCAGCTTAAGATCGCGGGAGACCCAGTACTTC CASSLRSRETQYF
TRBD1 TRBJ2-1 TRBV6-5 few TGTGCCAGCAGTTACTTGGACAGGTACAATGAGCAGTTCTTC CASSYLDRYNEQFF
. TRBJ1-4 TRBV20-1 . TGCAGTGCTAGAGAGCAAAAGGATGAAAAACTGTTTTTT CSAREQKDEKLFF
. TRBJ2-4 TRBV5-1 many TGCGCCAGCAGCTTGGCCGAGGTCGGTCCGGGTTTCATTCAGTACTTC CASSLAEVGPGFIQYF
TRBD1 TRBJ2-3 TRBV9 few TGTGCCAGCAGCGTGGGACAGGGGAGTACGCAGTATTTT CASSVGQGSTQYF
TRBD2 TRBJ2-1 TRBV3-1 . TGTGCCAGCAGCCAAGTGAGCGGGAACAATGAGCAGTTCTTC CASSQVSGNNEQFF
TRBD1 TRBJ1-1 TRBV5-6 many TGTGCCAGCAGCTGGGACAGGGACGAAGCTTTCTTT CASSWDRDEAFF
. TRBJ2-1 TRBV7-2 . TGTGCCAGCAGCTTAATAGGAGGTCCCCGGGATGAGCAGTTCTTC CASSLIGGPRDEQFF
TRBD2 TRBJ2-2 TRBV4-2 few TGTGCCAGCAGGGGGGTAGCGGGAGCAAACACCGGGGAGCTGTTTTTT CASRGVAGANTGELFF
TRBD1 TRBJ2-4 TRBV5-6 few TGTGCCAGCAGCTCCCGACTGCTGACAGGGGGGGCGAACATTCAGTACTTC CASSSRLLTGGANIQYF
TRBD2 TRBJ2-1 TRBV4-3 many TGCGCCAGCAGCCAAGTACGGCTAGCGGTAAGCGATGAGCAGTTCTTC CASSQVRLAVSDEQFF
TRBD2 TRBJ2-2 TRBV12-3/TRBV12-4 . TGTGCCAGCTGTTCCTCCGGGAGGGCCGGGGAGCTGTTTTTT CASCSSGRAGELFF
TRBD1 TRBJ1-4 TRBV20-1 . TGCAGTGCTAGAGATCTCGGGACAGGGGCCGAAAAACTGTTTTTT CSARDLGTGAEKLFF
. TRBJ1-1 TRBV7-9 few TGTGCCAGCAGCTCAACATCGGACACTGAAGCTTTCTTT CASSSTSDTEAFF
TRBD1 TRBJ1-1 TRBV5-1 few TGCGCCAGCAGCTTGGGGGACAGCAAGAACACTGAAGCTTTCTTT CASSLGDSKNTEAFF
TRBD2 TRBJ2-7 TRBV27 . TGTGCCAGCAGAAGGTTTAGCGGGCCCTACGAGCAGTACTTC CASRRFSGPYEQYF
. TRBJ1-1 TRBV12-3/TRBV12-4 few TGTGCCAGCAGTTTAGGGCAGCACACTGAAGCTTTCTTT CASSLGQHTEAFF
TRBD1 TRBJ1-1 TRBV27 . TGTGCCAGCAGTTTAGAGACAGGGTTGGAAGCTTTCTTT CASSLETGLEAFF
. TRBJ2-2 TRBV5-1 many TGCGCCAGCAGCTTGCCCAAACCAGGGGCGGGCACCGGGGAGCTGTTTTTT CASSLPKPGAGTGELFF
. TRBJ2-1 TRBV10-3 . TGTGCCATCAGTGTGAGTAGCCGGGATGAGCAGTTCTTC CAISVSSRDEQFF
. TRBJ2-4 TRBV21-1 . TGTGCCAGCAGCAAAGTTGTTAGGGGCCGTGGCAAAAACATTCAGTACTTC CASSKVVRGRGKNIQYF
. TRBJ1-5 TRBV4-1 many TGCGCCAGCAGCCAGCTTCCGGGACTCAATCAGCCCCAGCATTTT CASSQLPGLNQPQHF
TRBD2 TRBJ2-1 TRBV7-9 few TGTGCCAGCAGCTCGGGACTAGCGGGCGGGTGGCGCCAGTTCTTC CASSSGLAGGWRQFF
TRBD2 TRBJ2-3 TRBV12-3/TRBV12-4 few TGTGCCAGCAGCCGGCGGACTAGCGGGAGAGATACGCAGTATTTT CASSRRTSGRDTQYF
. TRBJ2-1 TRBV6-2/TRBV6-3 many TGTGCCAGCAGTTCCGCGGGGCACAATGAGCAGTTCTTC CASSSAGHNEQFF
TRBD1 TRBJ1-4 TRBV5-1 few TGCGCCAGCAGCTTGGAAGGGACAGGGGAAGAAAAACTGTTTTTT CASSLEGTGEEKLFF
. TRBJ2-1 TRBV24-1 many TGTGCCACCAGTGATTTTGGGGTCAATGAGCAGTTCTTC CATSDFGVNEQFF
. TRBJ2-7 TRBV7-4 many TGTGCCAGCAGCCCCCGCGGCGGATATTCCTACGAGCAGTACTTC CASSPRGGYSYEQYF
. TRBJ1-2 TRBV29-1 many TGCAGCGTTGAGCTGGGCGGCTACACCTTC CSVELGGYTF
TRBD1 TRBJ2-3 TRBV24-1 . TGTGCCACCAGTGATTTTGGGACAGGGGGCACAGATACGCAGTATTTT CATSDFGTGGTDTQYF
TRBD1 TRBJ1-6 TRBV6-5 many TGTGCCAGCAGACCCGGGACAGCATATAATTCACCCCTCCACTTT CASRPGTAYNSPLHF
TRBD2 TRBJ2-1 TRBV2 many TGTGCCAGCAGCTCACTAGCGGAGAGGGTCAATGAGCAGTTCTTC CASSSLAERVNEQFF
. TRBJ2-1 TRBV11-2 many TGTGCCAGCAGCCAGCCTAATTCCTACAATGAGCAGTTCTTC CASSQPNSYNEQFF
. TRBJ1-5 TRBV10-3 few TGTGCCATCAGTGAGACAGGCGACAATCAGCCCCAGCATTTT CAISETGDNQPQHF
. TRBJ1-5 TRBV20-1 many TGCAGTGCTGGAACAGGAGAGATCAATCAGCCCCAGCATTTT CSAGTGEINQPQHF
. TRBJ2-1 TRBV20-1 many TGCAGTGCTTGGATTATCGGTGACTCGTTTAGTAATGAGCAGTTCTTC CSAWIIGDSFSNEQFF
. TRBJ1-1 TRBV5-1 many TGCGCCAGCAGCTTGGGGCCGGTTGAAGCTTTCTTT CASSLGPVEAFF
. TRBJ1-1 TRBV6-5 . TGTGCCAGCAGTTACTCGTTGGTGGCTGAAGCTTTCTTT CASSYSLVAEAFF
TRBD2 TRBJ2-7 TRBV5-1 few TGCGCCAGCAGCTTGCTAGCGGGAGGGCCTTCCTACGAGCAGTACTTC CASSLLAGGPSYEQYF
. TRBJ2-6 TRBV27 many TGTGCCAGCAGTTTAGAGTGGCGGGCAGGGGCCAACGTCCTGACTTTC CASSLEWRAGANVLTF
. TRBJ1-1 TRBV20-1 many TGCAGTGCTATAAGGCAGGACTTCACTGAAGCTTTCTTT CSAIRQDFTEAFF
. TRBJ2-3 TRBV12-3/TRBV12-4 . TGTGCCAGCAGTTCAGTAGCAGAAACTAGCACAGATACGCAGTATTTT CASSSVAETSTDTQYF
. TRBJ2-2 TRBV6-5 many TGTGCCAGCAGTTTCGACCTCATGAACACCGGGGAGCTGTTTTTT CASSFDLMNTGELFF
. TRBJ2-3 TRBV7-2 few TGTGCCAGCAGCCCTATGCGCACAGATACGCAGTATTTT CASSPMRTDTQYF
. TRBJ1-4 TRBV7-9 few TGTGCCAGCAGCTTAACAACAGGGCTGGGAAAACTGTTTTTT CASSLTTGLGKLFF
TRBD2 TRBJ2-2 TRBV10-3 many TGTGCCATCAGTGGGGGACTAGCGGGAGGGTTCGCCGGGGAGCTGTTTTTT CAISGGLAGGFAGELFF